Included here is one TCR beta chain sequence, with context. The antigen is not known. CDR1 is MNHEY and CDR2 is SMNVEV in the germline V gene (reference sequence). V was pared by 4 bases and J by 5 bases, with 10 bases of the junction left unmatched. The length of the CDR3 is 17 residues. Nominally healthy donors provided the samples, though records likely missed some immune exposures. PCR involved 60 Vbeta and 13 Jbeta primers. Here immunoSEQ multiplex PCR was the method, and the copy in TCRdb shows in-frame clones only, minus some. The data contain roughly 100,000 clones, more than 80% of them seen just once; the ten biggest clones take up approximately 6.1%. The data derive from a study of cytomegalovirus exposure and HLA in healthy donors. Findings of the study overall: Rare TCR sequences predominated, though certain public TCRs were found in many donors. Reportedly, TCR beta sequences accurately predicted HLA-A and HLA-B alleles in most subjects. It emerged from a later analysis that several of the most significant clusters appeared to be linked to common viral pathogens.

The clonotype originates from a man in his late teens or twenties in good health and CMV-seronegative. The material sequenced was PBMCs. The V gene is TRBV27, the J gene TRBJ2-2; 10 bases are shared with TRBD1. CDR3 nucleotide sequence: TGTGCCAGCAGTTCACCGTACCGGGACAGGGGTACCGGGGAGCTGTTTTTT. Translated, it gives CASSSPYRDRGTGELFF.